Below are 14 T cell receptor beta chains sequenced from a single sample in a study of T cell responses to AZD1222 COVID-19 vaccine. Only in-frame clones appear in the TCRdb table, and some are missing; sequencing was by immunoSEQ multiplex PCR. The table records 95,000 to 100,000 clones, 84% of them present only once. The sequencing here drew on peripheral blood, taken 28 days after the second AZD1222 dose. The receptors come from an adult who received the AZD1222 COVID-19 vaccine.

This chain uses TRBV7-2 with TRBJ1-5; D is undetermined. CDR3 length: 13 amino acids. Trimming cost V 7 bases and J 1 base, with 8 bases left between them. Germline lookup yields CDR1 SGHTA and CDR2 FQGNSA. The CDR3 DNA reads as TGTGCCAGCAACTCTCGGAGCAATCAGCCCCAGCATTTT. It yields the protein CASNSRSNQPQHF.

The chain uses TRBV16 and TRBJ2-2; TRBD1 agrees at 8 bases. The CDR3 sequence is 16 residues long. CDR1 and CDR2 from the germline V gene are KGHSY and FQNENV. The J segment lost 7 bases and the V segment lost 5 bases, leaving 12 bases of the junction unmatched. This CDR3 is CASSIITTGTGGELFF. The CDR3 DNA reads as TGTGCCAGCAGCATAATCACCACAGGGACAGGCGGGGAGCTGTTTTTT.

This rearrangement joins TRBV3-1 (or the pseudogene TRBV3-2) to TRBJ1-5, with D possibly being TRBD1 (5 bases). Trimming left V 4 bases short and J 1 base short, with 8 bases between. This CDR3 is built from 14 residues. Germline CDR1 LGHDT, CDR2 YNNKEL (reference sequence). For the CDR3, the DNA is TGTGCCAGCAGCCCACGGGACAGCAATCAGCCCCAGCATTTT. It codes for CASSPRDSNQPQHF.

J is TRBJ2-2 and V is TRBV6-1; 9 positions agree with TRBD2. The CDR3 covers 15 residues. The V and J ends lost 4 bases and 5 bases, in that order; junction bases with no gene match: 5. Germline CDR1 reads MNHNS; CDR2 reads SASEGT. DNA of the CDR3: TGTGCCAGCAGTGCAGCGGGGGGTGGTACCGGGGAGCTGTTTTTT. It codes for CASSAAGGGTGELFF.

The chain combines TRBV6-5 with TRBJ2-7; a possible D gene is TRBD1 (6 bases). Germline V gives CDR1 MNHEY, CDR2 SVGAGI. Between the trimmed V and J ends, which lost 6 bases and 1 base, there was a span of 13 bases. This CDR3 spans 14 amino acids. The CDR3 here is CASSGTSPSYEQYF. DNA of the CDR3: TGTGCCAGCAGCGGGACATCTCCATCCTACGAGCAGTACTTC.

With regard to this clone: The sample holds other DNA sequences that translate to the same CDR3. The CDR3 DNA reads TGTGCCAGCAGATTCGGCCAGGGCGGGCAGCCCCAGCATTTT. This sequence encodes CASRFGQGGQPQHF. This chain connects TRBV6-1 to TRBJ1-5; possible D gene TRBD1, 5 bases. Deletions cut 6 bases from V and 7 bases from J, with 16 bases between. Germline V gives CDR1 MNHNS, CDR2 SASEGT. The length of the CDR3 is 14 residues.

The V gene is TRBV3-1 (or the pseudogene TRBV3-2), the J gene TRBJ1-2; D is unresolved. Germline V gene data show CDR1 as LGHDT and CDR2 as YNNKEL (reference sequence). V was pared by 0 bases and J by 7 bases, with 9 bases between. The CDR3 loop spans 13 amino acids. The CDR3 sequence is CASSQDFGGGYTF. The CDR3 DNA reads TGTGCCAGCAGCCAAGATTTTGGTGGTGGCTACACCTTC.

The CDR3 DNA reads TGCGCCAGCAGCTTGGGTGGGACTAGCGGGTACCTCTCTACAGATACGCAGTATTTT. Residues: CASSLGGTSGYLSTDTQYF. The chain uses TRBV5-1 and TRBJ2-3; TRBD2 matches 12 bases. The germline CDR1 and CDR2 sequences are SGHRS and YFSETQ. J was trimmed by 3 bases and V by 0 bases; bases with no gene match: 11. The CDR3 has 19 residues.

The chain links TRBV25-1 to TRBJ1-2; no reliable D call. Germline V CDR1 and CDR2: MGHDK, SYGVNS. The CDR3 extends over 11 amino acids. The CDR3 DNA sequence: TGTGCAGCAAGGGCCCTGGATGGCTACACCTTC. It translates to CAARALDGYTF.

V is TRBV7-9 and J is TRBJ1-1; 9 bases are shared with TRBD1. This CDR3 region has 14 residues. Germline V gene lookup returns CDR1 SEHNR and CDR2 FQNEAQ (reference sequence). Unmatched junction bases numbered 6, after V lost 5 bases and J lost 5 bases. The CDR3 nucleotides read TGTGCCAGCAGCACAAGACAGGGGGGGACTGAAGCTTTCTTT. It translates to CASSTRQGGTEAFF.

The chain carries TRBV5-1 and TRBJ2-5; 9 nucleotides align to TRBD1. The CDR3 runs to 16 residues. Germline assignment: CDR1 SGHRS and CDR2 YFSETQ. The ends lost 4 bases at V and 5 bases at J; junction bases unmatched: 12. The CDR3 region is CASSGKTGGQEETQYF. CDR3 sequence (DNA): TGCGCCAGCAGCGGAAAAACAGGGGGCCAAGAGGAGACCCAGTACTTC.

The rearrangement links TRBV14 to TRBJ2-2; D is unresolved. The CDR3 contains 15 residues. V gave up 1 base and J gave up 4 bases, with 10 bases separating them. In germline, CDR1 is SGHDN, CDR2 FVKESK. The CDR3 DNA follows: TGTGCCAGCAGCCAAGTGGGCCAGCTCACCGGGGAGCTGTTTTTT. Translated: CASSQVGQLTGELFF.

The chain recombines TRBV15 with TRBJ2-5, with D possibly called TRBD1 or TRBD2 (5 bases each). Germline V gene data show CDR1 as LNHNV and CDR2 as YYDKDF (reference sequence). Trimming cost V 6 bases and J 7 bases, with 12 bases left between them. This CDR3 region has 12 residues. CDR3 nucleotides: TGTGCCACCAGGTCAACGAGGGGGACCCAGTACTTC. Translated, it gives CATRSTRGTQYF.

The V call is TRBV28, the J call TRBJ2-1, with TRBD2 matching 11 bases. V gave up 4 bases and J gave up 7 bases; unmatched junction bases: 6. The CDR3 totals 15 residues. Germline values: CDR1 MDHEN, CDR2 SYDVKM. The CDR3 DNA follows: TGTGCCAGCAGTTCTCTAGCGGGAGGAACTAATGAGCAGTTCTTC. Translated: CASSSLAGGTNEQFF.